This TCR beta chain stems from a study of PD-1 blockade in mismatch repair-deficient tumors. Clones were sequenced by immunoSEQ multiplex PCR, and TCRdb holds only the in-frame ones, with some missing. The table includes around 68,000 clones, about 78% detected once. PCR or immunohistochemistry showed mismatch repair deficiency in every enrolled patient. TCRs were sequenced from a few patients responding to pembrolizumab. Study results and limitations: Rapid post-treatment expansion, then contraction, generally preceding radiologic response, marked tumor-resident clones.

The CDR3 has 15 residues. CDR1 SGDLS and CDR2 YYNGEE come from the germline V gene. V dropped 0 bases and J dropped 3; count of bases not matched to a gene: 5. The table lists this clone with a count of one. Its matching antigen is unknown. This sequence was found in an adult with mismatch repair-deficient cancer. The sequenced sample was peripheral blood, obtained 2 weeks after starting pembrolizumab. The V gene is TRBV9, the J gene TRBJ2-7; 8 bases map to TRBD2. CDR3 residues: CASSVGFSGIYEQYF. The CDR3 DNA is TGTGCCAGCAGCGTAGGTTTTAGCGGGATCTACGAGCAGTACTTC.